This T cell receptor (beta chain) originates from a study of shared clonotypes between healthy human individuals. Using immunoSEQ multiplex PCR, the repertoire was profiled, and TCRdb retains in-frame clones only, with some absent. This repertoire shows around 560,000 clones, approximately 96% found once; its top ten account for 0.11%. Selected positively for CCR7 and CD45RO-negative, naive CD8 cells excluded terminally differentiated effector memory CD45RA+ cells. The CDR3 sequence is 13 residues long. Germline CDR1 PRHDT, CDR2 FYEKMQ (reference sequence). As regards this clone: No antigen is known for it. At one of its ends the junction is not consistent with the germline gene, which may arise from a read error. At the DNA level, this CDR3 is encoded by other sequences in the same sample as well.

Study-level findings and limits: Measured sharing among donors was expected to vary with sequencing depth.

This sequence was found in a woman younger than 45 in good health. The specimen was naive CD8+ T cells sorted from blood. The chain links TRBV13 to TRBJ2-7; 7 bases line up with TRBD1. CDR3 sequence reads: CASSLGDSYEQYF. The CDR3 DNA reads as TGTGCCAGCAGCCTAGGGGACAGCTACGAGCAGTACTTC.